Sequencing of this T cell receptor beta chain was carried out in a study of monozygotic twins with inflammatory bowel disease. Study findings and constraints: In the analysis, different T cell subtypes could not be told apart.

Each UMI harboured a 6-nucleotide sample barcode and was appended via template switching. After re-calling the 5' RACE reads, TCRdb lists one entry per CDR3 protein, DNA absent. This sample's clone table lists fewer than 200,000 distinct CDR3 sequences. Germline CDR1 SGHVS, CDR2 FQNEAQ. The CDR3 covers 15 residues. Remarks on this clonotype: Its antigen is currently unknown.

This receptor was taken from a human donor with ulcerative colitis or Crohn's disease, or a healthy co-twin of an affected twin (not recorded which). Sequencing input: blood. The V gene is TRBV7-8, the J gene TRBJ2-7; TCRdb names TRBD2, which stays unverified in the absence of DNA. CDR3 loop: CASRTHQGPSYEQYF. The full variable domain, with the rest looked up from reference TRBV7-8 and TRBJ2-7, is GAGVSQSPRYKVAKRGQDVALRCDPISGHVSLFWYQQALGQGPEFLTYFQNEAQLDKSGLPSDRFFAERPEGSVSTLKIQRTQQEDSAVYLCASRTHQGPSYEQYFGPGTRLTVT.